These T cell receptor beta chains were read from a single sample in a study of PD-1 blockade in classical Hodgkin lymphoma. The table came from immunoSEQ multiplex PCR; TCRdb's copy has only in-frame clones and leaves some out. This sample has some 60,000 clones, with about 92% found just once. Sequences were derived from peripheral blood mononuclear cells (PBMCs), sampled at baseline. The receptors originated from a human donor with classical Hodgkin lymphoma. Both conserved end residues are part of each CDR3. D genes are given only for firm matches. Not every row has a clone size; where given, it reads once, few, many or a size class.

once	TRBV28	TRBJ1-2	.	TGTGCCAGCAGTTTTGATTCCGGGACGCCTTATGGCTACACCTTC	CASSFDSGTPYGYTF
.	TRBV6-1	TRBJ2-5	TRBD1	TGTGCCACCTCGACAGGGGTCGAAGAGACCCAGTACTTC	CATSTGVEETQYF
.	TRBV5-1	TRBJ2-2	TRBD2	TGCGCCAGCAGCTTCGCTAGCGGGGGGGCCCGCACCGGGGAGCTGTTTTTT	CASSFASGGARTGELFF
.	TRBV10-3	TRBJ1-5	.	TGTGCCATCAGTTTCCAGGAAAATCAGCCCCAGCATTTT	CAISFQENQPQHF
.	TRBV9	TRBJ2-7	.	TGTGCCAGCAGCAAAGGGGGGGATTTCAACGAGCAGTACTTC	CASSKGGDFNEQYF
.	TRBV2	TRBJ2-1	.	TGTGCCAGCCATCTGAGCTCCTACAATGAGCAGTTCTTC	CASHLSSYNEQFF
.	TRBV4-1	TRBJ2-7	.	TGCGCCAGCAGCCCGATTATTGACAGGTGGGGGATTGGGGTACACTACGAGCAGTACTTC	CASSPIIDRWGIGVHYEQYF
.	TRBV29-1	TRBJ1-1	TRBD1	TGCAGCGCGGGGGACAGGGGCGGATGGACTGAAGCTTTCTTT	CSAGDRGGWTEAFF
.	TRBV6-1	TRBJ2-7	.	TGTGCCAGCAGTGGTGTACAATACTACGAGCAGTACTTC	CASSGVQYYEQYF
once	TRBV7-9	TRBJ2-3	TRBD1	TGTGCCAGCAGTAGTAGGGGGCCAGATACGCAGTATTTT	CASSSRGPDTQYF
.	TRBV28	TRBJ2-3	.	TGTGCCAGCAGTTCGCTTGAGGGGGTAGTCACAGATACGCAGTATTTT	CASSSLEGVVTDTQYF
.	TRBV25-1	TRBJ1-3	.	TGTGCCAGCCACTCCGGGACATCTGGAAACACCATATATTTT	CASHSGTSGNTIYF
.	TRBV28	TRBJ2-3	.	TGTGCCAGCAGCCTCTCCGGGGGCCCAGGTCCCACAGATACGCAGTATTTT	CASSLSGGPGPTDTQYF
.	TRBV19	TRBJ1-5	.	TGTGCCAGTAGTAGTGGGAGAAGGGGAGGGTCCGGGGGCAATCAGCCCCAGCATTTT	CASSSGRRGGSGGNQPQHF
few	TRBV19	TRBJ2-5	.	TGTGCCAGTAGTATAAGGGAGACCCAGTACTTC	CASSIRETQYF
once	TRBV5-1	TRBJ2-1	TRBD2	TGCGCCAGCAGCGAACTAGCGGAGGCCTACAATGAGCAGTTCTTC	CASSELAEAYNEQFF
.	TRBV5-8	TRBJ2-7	.	TGTGCCAGCAGCTTCCGGGGCCCATCCTACGAGCAGTACTTC	CASSFRGPSYEQYF
.	TRBV5-5	TRBJ2-1	.	TGTGCCAGCAGCTTGGGGACCTCGGGGTCCTACAATGAGCAGTTCTTC	CASSLGTSGSYNEQFF
.	TRBV5-1	TRBJ2-1	TRBD2	TGCGCCAGCAGCCGTACAAGCGGGGGCTACAATGAGCAGTTCTTC	CASSRTSGGYNEQFF
few	TRBV27	TRBJ2-1	TRBD2	TGTGCCAGCAGTCCGGGGACTAGCGGATCCAATGAGCAGTTCTTC	CASSPGTSGSNEQFF
.	TRBV5-1	TRBJ2-1	.	TGCGCCAGCAGCGCCTTGTCGATCTCCTCCTACAATGAGCAGTTCTTC	CASSALSISSYNEQFF
.	TRBV5-4	TRBJ2-1	TRBD1	TGTGCCAGCAGTGAACAGACAGGGATGACCAATGAGCAGTTCTTC	CASSEQTGMTNEQFF
.	TRBV9	TRBJ2-7	.	TGTGCCAGCAGCGTAGGTGTCAGTTCCTACGAGCAGTACTTC	CASSVGVSSYEQYF
.	TRBV28	TRBJ1-1	.	TGTGCCAGCAGTTTACCCTTGGACGGGAACACTGAAGCTTTCTTT	CASSLPLDGNTEAFF
few	TRBV2	TRBJ1-5	TRBD1	TGTGCCAGCAGCGCGGGAGTCCGGACAGGAAATAATCAGCCCCAGCATTTT	CASSAGVRTGNNQPQHF
once	TRBV10-3	TRBJ2-2	.	TGTGCCATCAGTGAAACCCATCCGACAGGTGGACATTGGACCGGGGAGCTGTTTTTT	CAISETHPTGGHWTGELFF
.	TRBV13	TRBJ2-7	TRBD1	TGTGCCAGCAGCCCCACCCGGACAGGGGGGATCTACGAGCAGTACTTC	CASSPTRTGGIYEQYF
.	TRBV10-2	TRBJ2-1	TRBD2	TGCGCCAGCAAAATAGCGGGGATCAACAATGAGCAGTTCTTC	CASKIAGINNEQFF
.	TRBV9	TRBJ2-3	TRBD2	TGTGCCAGCAGCGTCGGACTAGCGGTATTCACAGATACGCAGTATTTT	CASSVGLAVFTDTQYF
few	TRBV10-1	TRBJ2-5	TRBD1	TGCGCCAGCAGTACGAGGGGGCCAGGAGAGACCCAGTACTTC	CASSTRGPGETQYF
.	TRBV25-1	TRBJ1-3	.	TGTGCCAGCAGCGTCTCTGGAAACACCATATATTTT	CASSVSGNTIYF
.	TRBV27	TRBJ2-7	.	TGTGCCAGCAGCCCCCGGTACAGGGTCTCCTTCGGGGGGTACGAGCAGTACTTC	CASSPRYRVSFGGYEQYF
.	TRBV23-1	TRBJ1-5	.	TGCGCCAGCACCCCCCGCGGGCAGGTGCCCGTGTATAGCAATCAGCCCCAGCATTTT	CASTPRGQVPVYSNQPQHF
.	TRBV9	TRBJ2-1	TRBD2	TGTGCCAGCAGCCAGACCGGGACTAGCGGGACGGGTGAGCAGTTCTTC	CASSQTGTSGTGEQFF
.	TRBV27	TRBJ2-6	TRBD2	TGTGCCAGCACCTGGGGGGGATCTGGGGCCAACGTCCTGACTTTC	CASTWGGSGANVLTF
.	TRBV28	TRBJ1-5	.	TGTGCCAGCAGTTTACTCACGGGGGCTAACAATCAGCCCCAGCATTTT	CASSLLTGANNQPQHF
.	TRBV27	TRBJ2-2	.	TGTGCCAGCAGTTTGGGGACGGGAACCGGGGAGCTGTTTTTT	CASSLGTGTGELFF
.	TRBV4-1	TRBJ1-1	.	TGCGCCAGCAGCCAAGTCCGGGACATCCAAGGAGCTTTCTTT	CASSQVRDIQGAFF
.	TRBV2	TRBJ1-5	.	TGTGCCAGCAGTGAAGGGTACGGCAATCAGCCCCAGCATTTT	CASSEGYGNQPQHF
.	TRBV7-8	TRBJ1-5	.	TGTGCCAGCAGCTTGGGGCTAGGGGGGAATCAGCCCCAGCATTTT	CASSLGLGGNQPQHF